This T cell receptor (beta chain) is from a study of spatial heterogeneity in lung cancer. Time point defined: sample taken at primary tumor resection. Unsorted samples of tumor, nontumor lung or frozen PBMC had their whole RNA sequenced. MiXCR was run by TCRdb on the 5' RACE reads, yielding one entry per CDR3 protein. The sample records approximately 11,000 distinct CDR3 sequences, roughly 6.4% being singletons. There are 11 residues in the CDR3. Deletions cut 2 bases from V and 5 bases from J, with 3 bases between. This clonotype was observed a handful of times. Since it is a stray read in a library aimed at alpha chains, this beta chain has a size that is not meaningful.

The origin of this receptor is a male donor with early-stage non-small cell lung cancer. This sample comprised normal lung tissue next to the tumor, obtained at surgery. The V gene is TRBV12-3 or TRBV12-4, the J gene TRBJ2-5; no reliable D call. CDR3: CASSLQETQYF. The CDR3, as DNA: TGTGCCAGCAGTTTACAGGAGACCCAGTACTTC.